This T cell receptor beta chain was recorded in a study of shared T cell receptors in the human thymus. TCRdb's table, derived via immunoSEQ multiplex PCR, lists solely in-frame clones and lacks some. This repertoire shows 550,000 to 800,000 clones, approximately 85% found once; its top ten account for more than 0.01%. Trimming removed 0 bases from V and 0 bases from J, with 5 bases in between. The CDR3 is made up of 14 amino acids. Per germline, CDR1 MNHEY and CDR2 SVGAGI. The same sample was also used in a study of human thymus T cells. From that second work: It was from resections taken during corrective heart surgery that the thymus tissue came.

The sequenced material came from thymocytes. The receptor comes from a girl less than two years old with a congenital heart defect. This chain uses TRBV6-5 with TRBJ1-2, with unresolved D. This chain's CDR3 is CASSYSPANYGYTF. DNA of the CDR3: TGTGCCAGCAGTTACTCTCCAGCTAACTATGGCTACACCTTC.